Following are 13 T cell receptor beta chains from one sample sequenced in a study of blood T cells in healthy people across ages. It was with a sample-barcoded 5' primer and a J-beta primer mix that a second PCR of roughly 7 to 12 cycles was run. A single record per CDR3 protein comes from TCRdb applying MiXCR to the 5' RACE reads. The sample includes under 2,000,000 distinct CDR3 sequences, about 50% of them seen just once. The specimen was blood. Source of these receptors: a woman aged 40 to 49 in good health.

The rearrangement joins TRBV7-2 to TRBJ2-5; D might be TRBD1 (6 bases). This CDR3 comprises 13 residues. Deletions cut 6 bases from V and 4 bases from J, with 12 bases between. The germline V gene has CDR1 SGHTA and CDR2 FQGNSA. Here the CDR3 DNA reads TGTGCCAGCAGGATGGACAGAGGAGAGACCCAGTACTTC. This translates into CASRMDRGETQYF.

The chain employs TRBV20-1 and TRBJ2-7; 13 positions match TRBD2. CDR3 length equals 17 residues. After removal of 0 bases from V and 7 bases from J, the junction contained 12 bases not matched to a gene. Germline CDR1 is DFQATT and CDR2 is SNEGSKA (reference sequence). CDR3 DNA sequence: TGCAGTGCTAGAGACCACACGGGACTAGCGGGGATGAGAGAGCAGTACTTC. Translating gives CSARDHTGLAGMREQYF.

J is TRBJ2-1 and V is TRBV6-2 or TRBV6-3; 10 bases line up with TRBD2. The CDR3 runs to 14 residues. In germline, CDR1 is MNHEY, CDR2 SVGEGT. Losses at the gene ends were 8 bases for V and 4 bases for J; bases not matched to a gene: 5. The CDR3 here is CASGPLAGYNEQFF. CDR3 sequence (DNA): TGTGCCAGCGGGCCACTAGCGGGATACAATGAGCAGTTCTTC.

The chain uses TRBV6-1 and TRBJ1-1, with a possible D match to TRBD1 (5 bases). V gave up 1 base and J gave up 12 bases, with 21 bases separating them. This CDR3 region has 15 residues. Germline V CDR1 and CDR2: MNHNS, SASEGT. CDR3 in amino acids: CASSEGSGRIEGTFF. CDR3 nucleotides: TGTGCCAGCAGTGAAGGATCGGGGAGGATTGAGGGGACTTTCTTT.

This clonotype has just one count. The chain links TRBV20-1 to TRBJ2-5; 7 bases are shared with TRBD1. The junction had 4 bases not matched to a gene; V was cut back by 0 bases and J by 0 bases. Per the germline V gene, CDR1 is DFQATT and CDR2 is SNEGSKA (reference sequence). This CDR3 comprises 15 residues. CDR3 DNA: TGCAGTGCTAGAGATATACAGGGGTACCAAGAGACCCAGTACTTC. Protein: CSARDIQGYQETQYF.

V is TRBV20-1 and J is TRBJ2-5; tentative D call: TRBD2 (7 bases). The CDR3 totals 13 residues. The germline V gene has CDR1 DFQATT and CDR2 SNEGSKA (reference sequence). DNA of the CDR3: TGCAGCACCGGGGGGCGGGTGCTCGAGACCCAGTACTTC. Its translation: CSTGGRVLETQYF.

The chain is built from TRBV12-3 or TRBV12-4 and TRBJ2-3; either TRBD1 or TRBD2 may fit D (5 bases each). With 6 bases removed from V and 0 bases from J, the gap between germline ends came to 25 bases. This CDR3 has 19 residues. In DNA, the CDR3 is TGTGCCAGCAGCCCTACACTGGGGGTCACCAGATCTAGCACAGATACGCAGTATTTT. Translated, it gives CASSPTLGVTRSSTDTQYF.

This clonotype was picked up a small number of times. V and J are TRBV4-1 and TRBJ2-6, with D uncertain. This CDR3 spans 17 amino acids. CDR1 and CDR2 (germline): MGHRA, YSYEKL. V lost 1 base, J lost 0 bases, and 10 bases lay in between. CDR3 coding DNA: TGCGCCAGCAGCCAAGTCTCTGGACGCTCTGGGGCCAACGTCCTGACTTTC. It encodes CASSQVSGRSGANVLTF.

There are a few counts of this clonotype. The CDR3 DNA reads as TGTGCCAGCAGCCAAGAAGGACAGGGGGGAAAGTACTTC. Residues: CASSQEGQGGKYF. The chain joins TRBV3-1 to TRBJ2-7; TRBD1 aligns across 10 bases. The V segment lost 0 bases and the J segment 11 bases; nucleotides outside the gene matches: 4. From germline, CDR1 is LGHDT and CDR2 YNNKEL (reference sequence). The CDR3 is 13 residues long.

This sequence joins TRBV7-8 and TRBJ1-5; unclear D gene. Deletions cut 4 bases from V and 0 bases from J, with 13 bases between. CDR3 length: 16 residues. Germline V CDR1 and CDR2: SGHVS, FQNEAQ. The CDR3 sequence: CASSSHEVRSNQPQHF. The CDR3 DNA reads TGTGCCAGCAGCTCTCACGAGGTTCGTAGCAATCAGCCCCAGCATTTT.

This clonotype was detected ten times or more. This chain connects TRBV12-3 or TRBV12-4 to TRBJ2-6, with 8 bases lining up with TRBD1. Unmatched junction bases numbered 3, after V lost 1 base and J lost 1 base. The CDR3 contains 17 residues. Here the CDR3 DNA reads TGTGCCAGCAGTTTAGGGACAGGGAGTTCTGGGGCCAACGTCCTGACTTTC. Amino acids: CASSLGTGSSGANVLTF.

V is TRBV6-5 and J is TRBJ2-5; possible D gene TRBD2, 6 bases. Germline V gives CDR1 MNHEY, CDR2 SVGAGI. The CDR3 consists of 14 residues. V gave up 6 bases and J gave up 7 bases, with 18 bases separating them. The CDR3 here is CASRGGPVGRTQYF. The CDR3 DNA reads as TGTGCCAGCAGAGGAGGGCCCGTGGGGAGGACCCAGTACTTC.

In nucleotides, the CDR3 is TGTGCCAGCGGCTCGACAGGGATCGGGCGTGGCTACACCTTC. Its translation: CASGSTGIGRGYTF. The J gene is TRBJ1-2, the V gene TRBV12-3 or TRBV12-4; 7 positions agree with TRBD1. This CDR3 region has 14 residues. Trimming cost V 8 bases and J 7 bases; bases outside gene matches: 13.